This T cell receptor (beta chain) was identified in a study of OX40 agonist ivuxolimab in advanced cancers. The wider study: Three individuals attained partial responses, comprising one hepatocellular carcinoma case and two cutaneous melanoma cases.

This CDR3 comprises 15 residues. The junction had 3 bases not matched to a gene; V was cut back by 0 bases and J by 2 bases. The germline V gene encodes CDR1 MNHEY and CDR2 SVGAGI. Clones were sequenced by immunoSEQ multiplex PCR, and TCRdb holds only the in-frame ones, with some missing. The sample has some 19,000 clones, under 70% seen once. This clonotype originated in an adult with an advanced solid tumor such as melanoma, head and neck, liver or kidney cancer. The sample consisted of CD4+ or CD8+ T cells sorted from blood, taken in a trial of the OX40 agonist ivuxolimab. This sequence joins TRBV6-5 and TRBJ2-7; 8 nucleotides match TRBD2. CDR3 sequence reads: CASSYSSGETYEQYF. The CDR3 region has the DNA TGTGCCAGCAGTTACTCTAGCGGGGAGACCTACGAGCAGTACTTC.